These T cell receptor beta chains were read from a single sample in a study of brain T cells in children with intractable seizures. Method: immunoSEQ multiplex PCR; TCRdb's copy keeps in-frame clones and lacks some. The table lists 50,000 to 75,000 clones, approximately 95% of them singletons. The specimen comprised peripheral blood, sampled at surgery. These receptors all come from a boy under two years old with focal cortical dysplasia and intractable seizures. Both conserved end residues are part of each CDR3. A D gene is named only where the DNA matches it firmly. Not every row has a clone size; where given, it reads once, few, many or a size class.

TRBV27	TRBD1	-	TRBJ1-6	CASRKDRGNHSPLHF	TGTGCCAGCAGGAAGGACAGGGGCAACCATTCACCCCTCCACTTT
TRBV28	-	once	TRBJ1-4	CASSLNRKDEEKLFF	TGTGCCAGCAGTTTAAATAGGAAGGACGAAGAAAAACTGTTTTTT
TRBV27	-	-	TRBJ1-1	CASSPKGGTLAFF	TGTGCCAGCAGCCCAAAGGGCGGCACATTAGCTTTCTTT
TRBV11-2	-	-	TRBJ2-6	CASSQNRASGANVLTF	TGTGCCAGCAGCCAGAACAGGGCTTCAGGGGCCAACGTCCTGACTTTC
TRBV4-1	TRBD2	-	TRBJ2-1	CASRLNSGGGNNEQFF	TGCGCCAGCAGGCTTAATAGCGGGGGGGGAAACAATGAGCAGTTCTTC
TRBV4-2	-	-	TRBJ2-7	CASSQDRRKDSPTYEQYF	TGTGCCAGCAGCCAAGACCGTCGAAAGGACAGCCCAACCTACGAGCAGTACTTC
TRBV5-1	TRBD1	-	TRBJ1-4	CASSPGQGYEKLFF	TGCGCCAGCAGCCCGGGACAGGGATATGAAAAACTGTTTTTT
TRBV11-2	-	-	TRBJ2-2	CAAAYLVGGYANTGELFF	TGTGCCGCAGCTTACCTCGTAGGGGGATATGCGAACACCGGGGAGCTGTTTTTT
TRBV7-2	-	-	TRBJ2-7	CASSWVPHYEQYF	TGTGCCAGCAGCTGGGTCCCCCACTACGAGCAGTACTTC
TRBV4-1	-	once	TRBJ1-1	CASSQPPGLDTEAFF	TGCGCCAGCAGCCAACCTCCCGGACTGGACACTGAAGCTTTCTTT
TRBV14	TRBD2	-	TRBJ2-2	CASSRTRGGELFF	TGTGCCAGCAGCCGGACTAGGGGTGGGGAGCTGTTTTTT
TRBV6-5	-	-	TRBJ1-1	CASRRDTGNTEAFF	TGTGCCAGCAGGAGGGATACAGGGAACACTGAAGCTTTCTTT
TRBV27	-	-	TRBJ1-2	CASSLYRDLYGYTF	TGTGCCAGCAGTTTATACAGGGACCTCTATGGCTACACCTTC
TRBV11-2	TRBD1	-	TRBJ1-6	CASSLQGAFSPLHF	TGTGCCAGCAGCTTACAGGGGGCTTTTTCACCCCTCCACTTT
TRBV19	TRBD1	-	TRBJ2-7	CENSPGWTGSSYEQYF	TGTGAAAATAGCCCGGGTTGGACAGGTAGCTCCTACGAGCAGTACTTC
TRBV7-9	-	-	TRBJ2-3	CASSPTQATDTQYF	TGTGCCAGCAGCCCCACACAGGCCACAGATACGCAGTATTTT
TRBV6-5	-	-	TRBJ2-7	CASRRSRSYEQYF	TGTGCAAGTCGGCGGAGTAGGTCCTACGAGCAGTACTTC
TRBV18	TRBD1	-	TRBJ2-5	CASSGTGGRETQYF	TGTGCCAGCTCCGGGACAGGGGGCCGAGAGACCCAGTACTTC
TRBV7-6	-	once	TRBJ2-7	CASSLTGPLVEQYF	TGTGCCAGCAGCTTAACCGGGCCTCTCGTCGAGCAGTACTTC
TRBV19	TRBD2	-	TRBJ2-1	CASSRQAGGPHEQFF	TGTGCCAGTAGTAGGCAAGCGGGGGGGCCACATGAGCAGTTCTTC